A selection of T cell receptor beta chains follows, all from one sample in a study of cytomegalovirus exposure and HLA in healthy donors. Repertoires were generated with immunoSEQ multiplex PCR, while TCRdb's copy carries only in-frame clones and drops some. This table holds approximately 140,000 clones, more than 60% found once. Specimen: PBMCs. These receptors were collected from a woman between 18 and 29 years old in good health and CMV-seronegative. Both conserved end residues are part of each CDR3. Fields, in order: clone size, D gene, J gene, V gene, CDR3 protein, CDR3 DNA. D genes are given only for firm matches. Expanded clones are given a class, and other clones once, few, many or no size at all.

>NA|NA|TRBJ1-1|TRBV5-6
CASSLGAGLMNTEAFF
TGTGCCAGCAGCTTGGGGGCGGGACTTATGAACACTGAAGCTTTCTTT
>NA|TRBD1|TRBJ1-3|TRBV6-5
CASSHRGAGNTIYF
TGTGCCAGCAGCCACAGGGGTGCTGGAAACACCATATATTTT
>NA|TRBD2|TRBJ2-2|TRBV30
CAWKLAGGQTGELFF
TGTGCCTGGAAACTAGCGGGAGGGCAAACCGGGGAGCTGTTTTTT
>NA|TRBD2|TRBJ2-1|TRBV6-5
CASRLAGVPEQFF
TGTGCCAGTCGTCTAGCGGGAGTCCCTGAGCAGTTCTTC
>NA|TRBD1|TRBJ1-2|TRBV5-3
CARRLGQCFSGYTF
TGTGCCAGAAGATTGGGACAGTGCTTTTCTGGCTACACCTTC
>few|TRBD2|TRBJ2-7|TRBV5-1
CASSPTSPRDEQYF
TGCGCCAGCAGCCCGACTAGCCCTAGGGACGAGCAGTACTTC
>NA|TRBD2|TRBJ2-1|TRBV29-1
CSAGYLAGAFDEQFF
TGCAGCGCAGGATACTTAGCGGGAGCCTTTGATGAGCAGTTCTTC
>NA|NA|TRBJ2-3|TRBV5-1
CASSLAPGSTDTQYF
TGCGCCAGCAGCTTGGCCCCCGGGAGCACAGATACGCAGTATTTT
>NA|NA|TRBJ1-5|TRBV4-1
CASSQLLAGDTQPQHF
TGCGCCAGCAGCCAACTGTTGGCAGGGGACACTCAGCCCCAGCATTTT
>NA|NA|TRBJ2-6|TRBV10-3
CAISESGDSGANVLTF
TGTGCCATCAGTGAGTCGGGAGACTCTGGGGCCAACGTCCTGACTTTC
>once|NA|TRBJ2-4|TRBV29-1
CSVEPRGENIQYF
TGCAGCGTTGAACCCAGGGGCGAAAACATTCAGTACTTC
>NA|NA|TRBJ2-1|TRBV1
CTSSQGINSGRADEQFF
TGCACCAGCAGCCAAGGTATTAATAGCGGGAGGGCCGATGAGCAGTTCTTC
>NA|TRBD1|TRBJ2-7|TRBV10-3
CAISSGQAGTYEQYF
TGTGCCATCAGTTCCGGACAGGCTGGCACCTACGAGCAGTACTTC
>NA|TRBD1|TRBJ1-2|TRBV6-5
CASSPLGQGNYGYTF
TGTGCCAGCAGCCCTTTAGGACAGGGGAACTATGGCTACACCTTC
>NA|TRBD1|TRBJ1-1|TRBV2
CASTWTGAEAFF
TGTGCCAGCACATGGACAGGGGCTGAAGCTTTCTTT
>NA|TRBD2|TRBJ2-7|TRBV4-1
CASSQDRLAAYREQYF
TGCGCCAGCAGCCAAGATCGCCTAGCGGCCTATCGGGAGCAGTACTTC
>NA|TRBD2|TRBJ2-1|TRBV10-3
CAIRGVWEREASSYNEQFF
TGTGCCATCAGGGGGGTATGGGAGCGGGAAGCCAGTTCCTACAATGAGCAGTTCTTC
>NA|TRBD1|TRBJ1-2|TRBV6-5
CASSYPGQGASGYTF
TGTGCCAGCAGTTACCCAGGACAGGGGGCGTCTGGCTACACCTTC
>NA|NA|TRBJ1-1|TRBV5-1
CASSLWGPSRATEAFF
TGCGCCAGCAGCTTGTGGGGGCCTAGCCGAGCCACTGAAGCTTTCTTT
>once|TRBD2|TRBJ2-5|TRBV7-2
CASSLGATAGGQETQYF
TGTGCCAGCAGCCTAGGGGCCACAGCGGGGGGCCAAGAGACCCAGTACTTC
>NA|TRBD2|TRBJ2-5|TRBV5-1
CASSFGLAATQETQYF
TGCGCCAGCAGCTTTGGACTAGCGGCGACTCAAGAGACCCAGTACTTC
>once|NA|TRBJ2-2|TRBV5-4
CASSLASSATGELFF
TGTGCCAGCAGCTTGGCATCGAGCGCCACCGGGGAGCTGTTTTTT
>NA|NA|TRBJ2-7|TRBV27
CASSVSGVYEQYF
TGTGCCAGCAGTGTTTCGGGGGTCTACGAGCAGTACTTC
>NA|TRBD1|TRBJ1-3|TRBV6-1
CASSERRTGGPSSSGNTIYF
TGTGCCAGCAGTGAAAGAAGGACAGGGGGACCCTCGAGCTCTGGAAACACCATATATTTT
>NA|TRBD2|TRBJ2-3|TRBV6-4
CASSEQREYSLNTQYF
TGTGCCAGCAGTGAACAGCGGGAGTATTCCTTGAATACGCAGTATTTT
>NA|TRBD2|TRBJ2-1|TRBV9
CASSALAGTSGYREQFF
TGTGCCAGCAGCGCCCTTGCCGGGACTAGCGGGTACCGGGAGCAGTTCTTC
>NA|NA|TRBJ2-1|TRBV7-9
CASSLVKDGAVASYNEQFF
TGTGCCAGCAGCTTAGTAAAAGATGGGGCCGTCGCTTCCTACAATGAGCAGTTCTTC
>NA|NA|TRBJ2-1|TRBV20-1
CSARRGLQQFF
TGCAGTGCTAGAAGGGGGTTGCAGCAGTTCTTC
>NA|NA|TRBJ1-2|TRBV14
CASSQDSLRSGYTF
TGTGCCAGCAGCCAAGATTCTCTACGGTCAGGCTACACCTTC
>NA|NA|TRBJ2-1|TRBV20-1
CSAAAAPSKFF
TGCAGTGCAGCCGCGGCTCCGAGTAAGTTCTTC
>once|NA|TRBJ1-3|TRBV27
CASSQQGAFNTIYF
TGTGCCAGCAGCCAGCAGGGTGCGTTCAACACCATATATTTT
>NA|TRBD1|TRBJ2-6|TRBV5-6
CASSMGQASSGANVLTF
TGTGCCAGCAGCATGGGACAGGCCAGCTCTGGGGCCAACGTCCTGACTTTC
>NA|TRBD2|TRBJ2-1|TRBV10-3
CAITSGRTIQDNEQFF
TGTGCCATTACTAGCGGGAGGACGATTCAGGACAATGAGCAGTTCTTC
>once|NA|TRBJ1-2|TRBV4-1
CASSQETGSWYGYTF
TGCGCCAGCAGCCAAGAAACGGGGAGTTGGTATGGCTACACCTTC
>few|NA|TRBJ2-7|TRBV7-9
CASSLNPYEQYF
TGTGCCAGCAGCCTTAATCCCTACGAGCAGTACTTC
>NA|TRBD1|TRBJ1-1|TRBV28
CASSPGQGRTEAFF
TGTGCCAGCAGTCCGGGACAGGGCCGGACTGAAGCTTTCTTT
>NA|NA|TRBJ1-5|TRBV30
CAWAGSDQPQHF
TGTGCCTGGGCAGGGTCGGATCAGCCCCAGCATTTT
>NA|TRBD2|TRBJ2-5|TRBV7-7
CASSLGTGGPETQYF
TGTGCCAGCAGCTTAGGGACGGGAGGTCCAGAGACCCAGTACTTC
>NA|NA|TRBJ2-7|TRBV6-1
CASSEQFSYEQYF
TGTGCCAGCAGTGAACAGTTCTCCTACGAGCAGTACTTC
>NA|TRBD2|TRBJ2-6|TRBV7-6
CASSSGLADQISGANVLTF
TGTGCCAGCAGCTCGGGACTAGCGGATCAGATCTCTGGGGCCAACGTCCTGACTTTC
>NA|TRBD1|TRBJ2-7|TRBV2
CASLPGQGSYEQYF
TGTGCCAGCCTTCCGGGACAGGGATCCTACGAGCAGTACTTC